This entry is about one TCR beta chain. Its antigen is unidentified. This entry belongs to a study of cytomegalovirus exposure and HLA in healthy donors. Amplification used 60 Vbeta primers and 13 Jbeta primers. This table comes from immunoSEQ multiplex PCR, and its TCRdb copy is limited to in-frame clones, with some not included. In the table there are around 90,000 clones, over 75% of which are singletons. Regarding the study as a whole: The study reported that TCR beta sequences accurately predicted HLA-A and HLA-B alleles in most subjects. A prior analysis recorded that most TCR beta V segments were productive about 87% or about 30% of the time. Sequencing depth across donors, presence/absence analyses assumed, was roughly uniform.

Germline V gene data show CDR1 as MDHEN and CDR2 as SYDVKM. Germline trimming cut 5 bases from V and 2 bases from J; bases unmatched to any gene: 4. The CDR3 length is 14 residues. Sequenced sample: PBMCs. The sequence came from a man aged 30 to 39 in good health and CMV-seronegative. The genes are TRBV28 and TRBJ2-3; 7 bases align to TRBD2. The CDR3 reads CASSSGAHTDTQYF. The CDR3 region has the DNA TGTGCCAGCAGTAGCGGGGCCCACACAGATACGCAGTATTTT.